Listed here is a single T cell receptor beta chain. This record belongs to a study of blood T cell repertoires in COVID-19. Sequenced by immunoSEQ multiplex PCR; TCRdb stores in-frame clones only, minus some. Among approximately 460,000 clones, 75% to 90% were seen once, and the ten largest hold about 1%. V was cut by 4 bases and J by 5 bases, with 17 bases left in between. This CDR3 is built from 15 residues. CDR1 and CDR2 from the germline V gene are SNHLY and FYNNEI. This rearrangement joins TRBV2 to TRBJ1-1; the D gene is possibly TRBD1 (6 bases). Specimen: peripheral blood. The TCR was taken from a man younger than 35 with COVID-19, enrolled during active disease. Here the CDR3 reads CASSASRGFRTEAFF. CDR3 sequence (DNA): TGTGCCAGCAGTGCGAGTAGGGGGTTTCGGACTGAAGCTTTCTTT.